Below are 5 T cell receptor beta chains sequenced from a single sample in a study of brain T cells in children with intractable seizures. Method: immunoSEQ multiplex PCR; TCRdb's copy keeps in-frame clones and lacks some. The sample yields about 120,000 clones, around 94% seen once. The source was peripheral blood, collected at surgery. These receptor sequences come from a boy less than two years old with hemimegalencephaly and intractable seizures.

The chain employs TRBV6-1 and TRBJ2-3, with D uncertain. V was pared by 1 base and J by 2 bases, with 7 bases between. There are 14 residues in the CDR3. Germline V CDR1 and CDR2: MNHNS, SASEGT. CDR3 loop: CASSEVAYTDTQYF. The CDR3 DNA reads as TGTGCCAGCAGTGAAGTCGCCTACACAGATACGCAGTATTTT.

V is TRBV27 and J is TRBJ1-1; 9 nucleotides match TRBD1. Germline V lookup: CDR1 MNHEY, CDR2 SMNVEV (reference sequence). CDR3 length: 15 amino acids. V was pared by 3 bases and J by 1 base, with 3 bases of the junction left unmatched. The CDR3 bases are TGTGCCAGCAGTTTGGTGGGACAGGGGAACACTGAAGCTTTCTTT. Protein: CASSLVGQGNTEAFF.

The chain combines TRBV28 with TRBJ2-5; no definite D call. Germline assignment: CDR1 MDHEN and CDR2 SYDVKM. This CDR3 region has 12 residues. V was shortened by 7 bases and J by 2 bases, with 8 bases between the two germline ends. The CDR3: CASNGDQETQYF. Written as DNA, the CDR3 is TGTGCCAGCAATGGGGATCAAGAGACCCAGTACTTC.

The gene calls are TRBV7-9 and TRBJ2-7; D could derive from TRBD1 or TRBD2 (6 bases each). The CDR3 has 14 residues. Per the germline V gene, CDR1 is SEHNR and CDR2 is FQNEAQ (reference sequence). Trimming left V 4 bases short and J 6 bases short, with 16 bases between. CDR3 nucleotide sequence: TGTGCCAGCAGCTATACTAGGGGGGTTGCCGAGCAGTACTTC. It translates to CASSYTRGVAEQYF.

The rearrangement uses TRBV3-1 (or the pseudogene TRBV3-2) and TRBJ1-1; D not resolved. The CDR3 runs 13 residues. Per the germline V gene, CDR1 is LGHDT and CDR2 is YNNKEL (reference sequence). Deletions cut 3 bases from V and 7 bases from J, with 12 bases between. The CDR3 DNA reads TGTGCCAGCAGCCAGATCATAACCGGTGAAGCTTTCTTT. Translation: CASSQIITGEAFF.